This T cell receptor beta chain was identified in a study of cytomegalovirus exposure and HLA in healthy donors. As for the study in general: In a later analysis, it was reported that the approximately 120 validation repertoires had been produced on the same platform as the 550 to 850 repertoires belonging to the first cohort.

Of note for this clone: Its antigen is not identified.

The CDR3 covers 13 residues. Germline CDR1 SGHAT, CDR2 FQNNGV. V lost 4 bases to trimming and J lost 14 bases; unmatched junction nucleotides: 12. The data were produced by immunoSEQ multiplex PCR, yet TCRdb's version contains in-frame clones alone and is incomplete. The sample includes about 170,000 clones, less than 90% of them seen just once. Study results and limitations: The classifier was said to identify cytomegalovirus status with high specificity and sensitivity. The study designated 164 TCR beta chains cytomegalovirus-associated.

The chain joins TRBV11-2 to TRBJ2-3, with 7 nucleotides matching TRBD1. The specimen was PBMCs. The TCR comes from a young woman in good health and CMV-seronegative. CDR3 nucleotides: TGTGCCAGCAGCTCCCTCCCGGACAGGAGTTGGTATTTT. Protein: CASSSLPDRSWYF.